The rows below give T cell receptor beta chains drawn from one sample of a study of graft-versus-host responses after intestinal transplantation. Their recognized antigens are unknown. The data were produced by immunoSEQ multiplex PCR, yet TCRdb's version contains in-frame clones alone and is incomplete. The sample contains 99,000 or so clones, about 90% of which appear only once. Sequences were derived from unstimulated CD4+ T cells sorted from spleen or lymph node cells, sampled before intestinal transplant. The receptor source for this set is a human donor who received an intestinal transplant. CDR3s include the opening cysteine and the closing phenylalanine or tryptophan. D genes are given only for firm matches. Size tells how often a clone was seen (once, few, many) or the class of an expanded clone, and some rows leave it out.

V gene: TRBV5-1; J gene: TRBJ2-6; D gene: .; clone size: .; CDR3 DNA: TGCGCCAGCAGCTTGACAGCCTCTGGGGCCAACGTCCTGACTTTC; CDR3 protein: CASSLTASGANVLTF
V gene: TRBV2; J gene: TRBJ2-5; D gene: TRBD2; clone size: .; CDR3 DNA: TGTGCCAGCAGTGCCAGCGGGGGGGCCCAAGAGACCCAGTACTTC; CDR3 protein: CASSASGGAQETQYF
V gene: TRBV5-1; J gene: TRBJ2-7; D gene: .; clone size: .; CDR3 DNA: TGCGCCAGCAGCCCTAGCTCCTACGAGCAGTACTTC; CDR3 protein: CASSPSSYEQYF
V gene: TRBV6-1; J gene: TRBJ1-2; D gene: TRBD1; clone size: .; CDR3 DNA: TGTGCCAGCAGTGATAGACCGGGACAGAGCTATGGCTACACCTTC; CDR3 protein: CASSDRPGQSYGYTF
V gene: TRBV18; J gene: TRBJ2-4; D gene: .; clone size: .; CDR3 DNA: TGTGCCAGCTCACCGCTACCCCCTAGGGGCAAGAAAAACATTCAGTACTTC; CDR3 protein: CASSPLPPRGKKNIQYF
V gene: TRBV7-6; J gene: TRBJ1-1; D gene: TRBD1; clone size: .; CDR3 DNA: TGTGCCAGCAGCTTAGACCGGGACAGGCAAAACACTGAAGCTTTCTTT; CDR3 protein: CASSLDRDRQNTEAFF
V gene: TRBV6-1; J gene: TRBJ1-1; D gene: .; clone size: .; CDR3 DNA: TGTGCCAGCAGTGAAGGAGGGTGGGACACTGAAGCTTTCTTT; CDR3 protein: CASSEGGWDTEAFF
V gene: TRBV5-6; J gene: TRBJ2-7; D gene: TRBD1; clone size: .; CDR3 DNA: TGTGCCAGCAGCCGACGGGACAGCGTGCACGAGCAGTACTTC; CDR3 protein: CASSRRDSVHEQYF
V gene: TRBV20-1; J gene: TRBJ2-7; D gene: .; clone size: .; CDR3 DNA: TGCAGTGCTAGCGCCGGGGGCGAGCAGTACTTC; CDR3 protein: CSASAGGEQYF
V gene: TRBV6-5; J gene: TRBJ2-7; D gene: TRBD1; clone size: .; CDR3 DNA: TGTGCCAGCAGCAGGGGACAGGGGGGTACCGAGCAGTACTTC; CDR3 protein: CASSRGQGGTEQYF
V gene: TRBV30; J gene: TRBJ1-4; D gene: .; clone size: .; CDR3 DNA: TGTGCCTGGAAAGGCTCAACTAATGAAAAACTGTTTTTT; CDR3 protein: CAWKGSTNEKLFF
V gene: TRBV7-9; J gene: TRBJ2-7; D gene: TRBD1; clone size: .; CDR3 DNA: TGTGCCAGCAGCTTAGTTTACGGGGACAGGGGAAAATACGAGCAGTACTTC; CDR3 protein: CASSLVYGDRGKYEQYF
V gene: TRBV19; J gene: TRBJ1-5; D gene: .; clone size: .; CDR3 DNA: TGTGCCAGTAGTATAGTGGGACATATGAATCAGCCCCAGCATTTT; CDR3 protein: CASSIVGHMNQPQHF
V gene: TRBV5-1; J gene: TRBJ1-1; D gene: .; clone size: .; CDR3 DNA: TGCGCCAGCAGCTTGGGAGACCCCAAAGAAGCTGAAGCTTTCTTT; CDR3 protein: CASSLGDPKEAEAFF
V gene: TRBV4-3; J gene: TRBJ1-2; D gene: TRBD1; clone size: .; CDR3 DNA: TGCGCCAGCAGCCAAGGTGGGACAGGAGGTGGCTACACCTTC; CDR3 protein: CASSQGGTGGGYTF
V gene: TRBV7-2; J gene: TRBJ2-1; D gene: TRBD2; clone size: .; CDR3 DNA: TGTGCCAGCAACACCCGGAGCGGGGGCTACAATGAGCAGTTCTTC; CDR3 protein: CASNTRSGGYNEQFF
V gene: TRBV11-2; J gene: TRBJ1-4; D gene: TRBD1; clone size: once; CDR3 DNA: TGTGCCAGCAGCCAGACAGGGTTGGCTAATGAAAAACTGTTTTTT; CDR3 protein: CASSQTGLANEKLFF
V gene: TRBV7-3; J gene: TRBJ2-3; D gene: TRBD1; clone size: .; CDR3 DNA: TGTGCCAGCAGCTCACAGGACAGGGCAGATACGCAGTATTTT; CDR3 protein: CASSSQDRADTQYF
V gene: TRBV5-1; J gene: TRBJ2-3; D gene: .; clone size: .; CDR3 DNA: TGCGCCAGCAGCTTCGGAGGGGCGGTAATTTATACAGATACGCAGTATTTT; CDR3 protein: CASSFGGAVIYTDTQYF
V gene: TRBV28; J gene: TRBJ2-7; D gene: TRBD1; clone size: .; CDR3 DNA: TGTGCCAGCAGTTTAGGGGGGACAGGCCCCCGGTGGGACTACGAGCAGTACTTC; CDR3 protein: CASSLGGTGPRWDYEQYF
V gene: TRBV6-1; J gene: TRBJ1-4; D gene: .; clone size: .; CDR3 DNA: TGTGCCAGCAGTGAATCAGTGACGGGACAAGGCACTCCAACTAATGAAAAACTGTTTTTT; CDR3 protein: CASSESVTGQGTPTNEKLFF
V gene: TRBV15; J gene: TRBJ2-5; D gene: TRBD1; clone size: .; CDR3 DNA: TGTGCCACCAGCAGAGGGAGAGGGGACAGGGTTAAAGAGACCCAGTACTTC; CDR3 protein: CATSRGRGDRVKETQYF
V gene: TRBV7-3; J gene: TRBJ1-2; D gene: .; clone size: .; CDR3 DNA: TGTGCCAGCAGCCCTGGGGCAGGGCGCTATGGCTACACCTTC; CDR3 protein: CASSPGAGRYGYTF
V gene: TRBV7-2; J gene: TRBJ1-5; D gene: .; clone size: .; CDR3 DNA: TGTGCCAGCAGCTTACTTTACGGTAGCAATCAGCCCCAGCATTTT; CDR3 protein: CASSLLYGSNQPQHF
V gene: TRBV19; J gene: TRBJ2-7; D gene: .; clone size: .; CDR3 DNA: TGTGCCAGTAGTATTCGGACAGACTACGAGCAGTACTTC; CDR3 protein: CASSIRTDYEQYF
V gene: TRBV5-1; J gene: TRBJ1-5; D gene: TRBD1; clone size: once; CDR3 DNA: TGCGCCAGCAGCATCGGGACAGGGAGCAATCAACCCCAGCATTTT; CDR3 protein: CASSIGTGSNQPQHF
V gene: TRBV4-1; J gene: TRBJ2-3; D gene: TRBD2; clone size: .; CDR3 DNA: TGCGCCAGCAGCCATCAAGGGATGACTAGCGGGAGAGATACGCAGTATTTT; CDR3 protein: CASSHQGMTSGRDTQYF
V gene: TRBV25-1; J gene: TRBJ1-4; D gene: .; clone size: .; CDR3 DNA: TGTGCCAGCAGTGAATGGGGAGCTAATGAAAAACTGTTTTTT; CDR3 protein: CASSEWGANEKLFF
V gene: TRBV6-1; J gene: TRBJ2-1; D gene: .; clone size: .; CDR3 DNA: TGTGCCAGCAGTGACCTGTATTGGGACTCGGGTAGCAATGAGCAGTTCTTC; CDR3 protein: CASSDLYWDSGSNEQFF
V gene: TRBV28; J gene: TRBJ2-7; D gene: TRBD2; clone size: .; CDR3 DNA: TGTGCCAGCAGGCCCGACGAACTAGCGGGAACACTCTACGAGCAGTACTTC; CDR3 protein: CASRPDELAGTLYEQYF
V gene: TRBV11-2; J gene: TRBJ1-4; D gene: TRBD1; clone size: few; CDR3 DNA: TGTGCCAGCAGACCTCGGGGACAGGATGAAAAACTGTTTTTT; CDR3 protein: CASRPRGQDEKLFF
V gene: TRBV10-1; J gene: TRBJ2-1; D gene: .; clone size: .; CDR3 DNA: TGCGCCAGCAGTGACCGATCTATAGGATACTACAATGAGCAGTTCTTC; CDR3 protein: CASSDRSIGYYNEQFF
V gene: TRBV5-4; J gene: TRBJ2-2; D gene: .; clone size: .; CDR3 DNA: TGTGCCAGCAGCTCTGGACTCAGCGCGAACACCGGGGAGCTGTTTTTT; CDR3 protein: CASSSGLSANTGELFF
V gene: TRBV5-1; J gene: TRBJ2-5; D gene: TRBD1; clone size: .; CDR3 DNA: TGCGCCAGCAGCTTGGGACAGGGGGCAGAGACCCAGTACTTC; CDR3 protein: CASSLGQGAETQYF
V gene: TRBV9; J gene: TRBJ1-4; D gene: .; clone size: .; CDR3 DNA: TGTGCCAGCAGCCTAAGTCAAGGGGATGATGAAAAACTGTTTTTT; CDR3 protein: CASSLSQGDDEKLFF
V gene: TRBV2; J gene: TRBJ2-1; D gene: TRBD2; clone size: .; CDR3 DNA: TGTGCCAGCAAGGGAACTAGCGGGCCCAATGAGCAGTTCTTC; CDR3 protein: CASKGTSGPNEQFF
V gene: TRBV6-5; J gene: TRBJ2-7; D gene: TRBD1; clone size: .; CDR3 DNA: TGTGCCAGCAGTTGGACAGGGGGCTACGAGCAGTACTTC; CDR3 protein: CASSWTGGYEQYF
V gene: TRBV10-2; J gene: TRBJ2-5; D gene: .; clone size: .; CDR3 DNA: TGCGCCAGCAGTGAGTCAGGGGGGGGAGTGGAGACCCAGTACTTC; CDR3 protein: CASSESGGGVETQYF
V gene: TRBV1; J gene: TRBJ2-3; D gene: .; clone size: .; CDR3 DNA: TGCACCAGCAGCCATGAGTTGAGCACAGATACGCAGTATTTT; CDR3 protein: CTSSHELSTDTQYF